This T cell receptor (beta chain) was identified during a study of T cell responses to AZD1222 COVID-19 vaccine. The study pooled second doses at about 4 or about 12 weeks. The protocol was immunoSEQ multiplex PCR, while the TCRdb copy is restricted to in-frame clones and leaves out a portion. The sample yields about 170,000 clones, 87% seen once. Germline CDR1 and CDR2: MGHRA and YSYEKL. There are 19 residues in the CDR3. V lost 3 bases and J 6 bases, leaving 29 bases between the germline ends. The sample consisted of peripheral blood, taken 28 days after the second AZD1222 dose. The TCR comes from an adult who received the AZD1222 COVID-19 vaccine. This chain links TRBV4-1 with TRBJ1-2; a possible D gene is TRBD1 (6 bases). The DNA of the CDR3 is TGCGCCAGCAGCCATACCTGGGGAAGGGGGGCACGAGGCGCCGATGGCTACACCTTC. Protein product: CASSHTWGRGARGADGYTF.